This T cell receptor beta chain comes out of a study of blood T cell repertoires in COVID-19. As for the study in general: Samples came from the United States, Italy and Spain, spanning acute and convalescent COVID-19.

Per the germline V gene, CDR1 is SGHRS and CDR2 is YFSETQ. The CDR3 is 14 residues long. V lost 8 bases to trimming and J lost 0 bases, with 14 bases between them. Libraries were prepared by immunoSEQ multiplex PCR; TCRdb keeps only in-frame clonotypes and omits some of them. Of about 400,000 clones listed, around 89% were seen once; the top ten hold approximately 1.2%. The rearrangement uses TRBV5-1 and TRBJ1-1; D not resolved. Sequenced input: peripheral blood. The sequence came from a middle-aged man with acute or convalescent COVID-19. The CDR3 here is CASTQSHMNTEAFF. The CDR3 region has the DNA TGCGCCAGTACACAGTCCCACATGAACACTGAAGCTTTCTTT. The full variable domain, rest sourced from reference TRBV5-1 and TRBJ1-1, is KAGVTQTPRYLIKTRGQQVTLSCSPISGHRSVSWYQQTPGQGLQFLFEYFSETQRNKGNFPGRFSGRQFSNSRSEMNVSTLELGDSALYLCASTQSHMNTEAFFGQGTRLTVV.